Each of the 13 T cell receptor beta chains below was sequenced from the same sample in a study of technical replicates of blood from several donors. The method was immunoSEQ multiplex PCR; TCRdb's version includes in-frame clones alone and lacks a portion of them. The sample holds about 72,000 clones, over 80% seen once. The source material was T cells isolated from PBMCs. These receptors were taken from a human donor in good health.

The table lists this clone with a count of one. V and J are TRBV27 and TRBJ2-5; 9 bases align to TRBD1. This CDR3 has 14 amino acids. The V gene end was trimmed by 4 bases and the J gene end by 4 bases; junction bases not matched to a gene: 4. The germline V gene encodes CDR1 MNHEY and CDR2 SMNVEV (reference sequence). As DNA, the CDR3 is TGTGCCAGCAGTTATCTGGGACAGGGAGAGACCCAGTACTTC. It codes for CASSYLGQGETQYF.

DNA of the CDR3: TGTGCCAGTAGTATAGGGACAGGAACGCATTTT. This gives the protein CASSIGTGTHF. The chain uses TRBV19 and TRBJ1-5, with 7 bases matching TRBD1. V shed 1 base, J shed 15 bases, and the junction held 3 bases outside the gene matches. This CDR3 comprises 11 residues. The germline CDR1 and CDR2 sequences are LNHDA and SQIVND (reference sequence).

V and J are TRBV6-5 and TRBJ2-3; tentative D call: TRBD1 (6 bases). Germline V gene lookup returns CDR1 MNHEY and CDR2 SVGAGI. This CDR3 comprises 13 residues. Trimming took 5 bases from V and 5 from J, leaving 11 bases between them. In nucleotides, the CDR3 is TGTGCCAGCAGTCGGACAGATAGAGATACGCAGTATTTT. This gives the protein CASSRTDRDTQYF.

The V and J genes are TRBV7-3 and TRBJ2-1; 10 nucleotides match TRBD2. The CDR3 sequence is 14 residues long. With 4 bases clipped from V and 8 bases from J, the junction kept 5 bases outside the gene matches. Germline V gives CDR1 SGHTA, CDR2 FQGTGA. For the CDR3, the DNA is TGTGCCAGCAGCTGGAGCGGGAGGGACGATGAGCAGTTCTTC. Residues: CASSWSGRDDEQFF. The complete variable domain, with remaining parts taken from reference TRBV7-3 and TRBJ2-1, reads GAGVSQTPSNKVTEKGKYVELRCDPISGHTALYWYRQSLGQGPEFLIYFQGTGAADDSGLPNDRFFAVRPEGSVSTLKIQRTERGDSAVYLCASSWSGRDDEQFFGPGTRLTVL.

The V gene is TRBV18, the J gene TRBJ1-2; D gene uncertain. V dropped 6 bases and J dropped 6 bases, with 11 bases sitting between them. The germline V gene has CDR1 KGHSH and CDR2 LQKENI. CDR3 length equals 12 residues. The CDR3: CASSLVGDGYTF. The CDR3, as DNA: TGTGCCAGCTCCCTCGTCGGGGATGGCTACACCTTC.

This clone showed up just a few times. CDR3 in DNA: TGTGCCAGTAGTAGTAACAGGGGCCGGGTGGAAGCTTTCTTT. This encodes CASSSNRGRVEAFF. This sequence joins TRBV19 and TRBJ1-1, with 7 bases lining up with TRBD1. From germline, CDR1 is LNHDA and CDR2 SQIVND (reference sequence). V dropped 4 bases and J dropped 8; count of bases not matched to a gene: 10. The CDR3 runs 14 residues.

The genes are TRBV7-9 and TRBJ2-1, with D possibly matching TRBD2 (6 bases). CDR1 and CDR2 (germline): SEHNR, FQNEAQ (reference sequence). The length of the CDR3 is 17 residues. The V end lost 4 bases, the J end lost 2 bases, and 18 bases lay between the germline ends. The CDR3 nucleotides read TGTGCCAGCAGCTCTGCTTATCGCGGGGCGACCTACAATGAGCAGTTCTTC. It encodes CASSSAYRGATYNEQFF.

This sequence joins TRBV29-1 and TRBJ2-7; weak D call: TRBD1 (6 bases). CDR1 and CDR2 (germline): SQVTM, ANQGSEA. V was shortened by 7 bases and J by 6 bases, with 19 bases between the two germline ends. The CDR3 runs to 13 residues. CDR3 bases: TGCAGCGGGAGCCAGGGGTTCCTGGGCGAGCAGTACTTC. Protein product: CSGSQGFLGEQYF.

V usage is TRBV4-3 and J usage is TRBJ2-7, with D possibly matching TRBD2 (6 bases). The CDR3 covers 15 residues. Germline V gene lookup returns CDR1 LGHNA and CDR2 YSLEER. V lost 3 bases and J lost 1, with 13 bases in between. This CDR3 is CASSQLWEASYEQYF. CDR3 nucleotide sequence: TGCGCCAGCAGCCAGCTATGGGAGGCTTCCTACGAGCAGTACTTC.

This rearrangement joins TRBV5-1 to TRBJ2-7; 10 positions match TRBD2. CDR1 is SGHRS and CDR2 is YFSETQ in the germline V gene. CDR3 length equals 14 residues. Unmatched junction bases numbered 7, after V lost 8 bases and J lost 2 bases. CDR3 coding DNA: TGCGCCAGTAGGTCCGGACTAGCGGCCTACGAGCAGTACTTC. It specifies CASRSGLAAYEQYF.

V usage is TRBV7-2 and J usage is TRBJ1-1; tentatively, D is TRBD1 (5 bases). Looked up from germline, CDR1 is SGHTA and CDR2 is FQGNSA. The CDR3 spans 14 residues. With 2 bases removed from V and 1 base from J, the gap between germline ends came to 8 bases. In DNA, the CDR3 is TGTGCCAGCAGCTTAATAGGGGCGAACACTGAAGCTTTCTTT. This sequence encodes CASSLIGANTEAFF. Filled out from reference TRBV7-2 and TRBJ1-1, the complete variable domain reads GAGVSQSPSNKVTEKGKDVELRCDPISGHTALYWYRQSLGQGLEFLIYFQGNSAPDKSGLPSDRFSAERTGGSVSTLTIQRTQQEDSAVYLCASSLIGANTEAFFGQGTRLTVV.

V usage is TRBV18 and J usage is TRBJ1-4; D gene ambiguous. Trimming cost V 6 bases and J 8 bases, with 16 bases left between them. CDR3 length equals 14 residues. Per the germline V gene, CDR1 is KGHSH and CDR2 is LQKENI. Here the CDR3 reads CASSQAREEEKLFF. The CDR3 nucleotides are TGTGCCAGCTCCCAGGCCCGGGAGGAGGAAAAACTGTTTTTT.

This chain connects TRBV7-3 to TRBJ2-5, with D maybe TRBD1 (6 bases). Trimming took off 2 bases at V and 5 bases at J, with 15 bases between the two ends. Germline values: CDR1 SGHTA, CDR2 FQGTGA. The CDR3 runs to 15 residues. CDR3 coding DNA: TGTGCCAGCAGCTTATTTGGGACATTGGCGGAGACCCAGTACTTC. It codes for CASSLFGTLAETQYF.